The present T cell receptor (beta chain) was sequenced within a study of immune cell composition in non-small cell lung cancer. Study-level background: Most cases were lung adenocarcinoma or squamous cell carcinoma.

Study-wide points: Clones >0.5% enriched in tumour were rarer in adenocarcinoma (around 35%) than squamous (roughly 75%).

Template was genomic DNA from frozen, unsorted single-cell suspensions. With regard to this clone: Its antigen is unidentified.

Sequencing was performed with immunoSEQ multiplex PCR; in TCRdb, only in-frame clones are kept and a portion is missing. The sample holds about 8,000 clones, about 64% seen once. This clonotype originated in a human donor with non-small cell lung cancer. The specimen was lung tumor tissue.

This CDR3 reads CAIRASTGAHGELFF. The CDR3 DNA reads as TGTGCCATCAGGGCTTCGACAGGGGCGCACGGGGAGCTGTTTTTT. The genes are TRBV10-3 and TRBJ2-2; 8 bases align to TRBD1. In germline, CDR1 is ENHRY, CDR2 SYGVKD. The CDR3 is 15 amino acids. The J segment lost 7 bases and the V segment lost 6 bases, leaving 10 bases of the junction unmatched.